This TCR beta chain was found in a study of tumor and adjacent non-tumor tissue in lung cancer. Study in general: There were approximately twelve adenocarcinoma, a couple of squamous cell carcinoma and 1 small cell lung cancer cases. The study, taken as a whole, reports: Top 100 clones took a larger repertoire share in normal lung. Patients with more diverse tumor TCRs had worse survival.

A remark on this clonotype: The antigen remains undetermined. At one of its ends the junction is not consistent with the germline gene, which may arise from a read error.

This CDR3 contains 12 residues. Germline V gene data show CDR1 as DFQATT and CDR2 as SNEGSKA (reference sequence). Three rounds of nested PCR, following a modified ARM-PCR protocol, produced the TCRbeta library. One entry per CDR3 protein results from TCRdb running MiXCR on the multiplex PCR reads. The sample consists of some 100,000 distinct CDR3 sequences, 80% of them appearing once. RNA was extracted from bulk tissue without any cell sorting. More than 3 cm separated this lung sample from the edge of the tumor. Between August and November 2014, newly diagnosed, chemotherapy-naive lung cancer patients underwent thoracic surgery in China.

The clonotype was recovered from a man in his sixties with small cell lung cancer. The chain has TRBV20-1 and TRBJ1-1, with D possibly TRBD1 on 6 matching bases. The sample taken for sequencing was distant non-tumor lung tissue. CDR3 sequence: CSARGRDTEVFF. For the CDR3, the DNA is TGCAGTGCTAGGGGCAGGGACACCGAAGTTTTCTTT.